This TCR beta chain was identified in a study of T cells expressing NK-cell markers. TCRdb re-called the 5' RACE reads and shows each CDR3 protein once, DNA omitted. The sample holds 350,000 to 400,000 distinct CDR3 sequences. The CDR3 contains 14 residues. CDR1 is MNHNS and CDR2 is SASEGT in the germline V gene. The TCR was taken from a woman aged 45-65 years in good health. The chain combines TRBV6-1 with TRBJ2-1; TCRdb's D call of TRBD2 is untestable without DNA. The sequenced sample was blood T cells: a sorted CD56 or NKG2C T cell subset, CD4+ or CD8+ T cells, or bulk PBMC T cells (not recorded which). The CDR3 here is CATDPGTSVNEQFF.